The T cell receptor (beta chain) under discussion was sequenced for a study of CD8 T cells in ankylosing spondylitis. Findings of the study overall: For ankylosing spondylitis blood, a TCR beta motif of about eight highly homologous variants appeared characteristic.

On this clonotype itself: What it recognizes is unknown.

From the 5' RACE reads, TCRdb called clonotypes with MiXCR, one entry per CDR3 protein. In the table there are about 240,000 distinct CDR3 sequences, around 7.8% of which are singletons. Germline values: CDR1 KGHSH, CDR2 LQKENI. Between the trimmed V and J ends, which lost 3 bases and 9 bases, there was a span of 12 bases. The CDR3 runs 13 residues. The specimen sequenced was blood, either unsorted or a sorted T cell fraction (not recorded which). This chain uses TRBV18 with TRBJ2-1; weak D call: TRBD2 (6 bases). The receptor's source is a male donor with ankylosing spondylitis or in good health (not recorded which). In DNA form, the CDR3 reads TGTGCCAGCTCACCGGTCGTCGGGGGTGAGCAGTTCTTC. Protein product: CASSPVVGGEQFF. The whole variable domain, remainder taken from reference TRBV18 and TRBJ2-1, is NAGVMQNPRHLVRRRGQEARLRCSPMKGHSHVYWYRQLPEEGLKFMVYLQKENIIDESGMPKERFSAEFPKEGPSILRIQQVVRGDSAAYFCASSPVVGGEQFFGPGTRLTVL.